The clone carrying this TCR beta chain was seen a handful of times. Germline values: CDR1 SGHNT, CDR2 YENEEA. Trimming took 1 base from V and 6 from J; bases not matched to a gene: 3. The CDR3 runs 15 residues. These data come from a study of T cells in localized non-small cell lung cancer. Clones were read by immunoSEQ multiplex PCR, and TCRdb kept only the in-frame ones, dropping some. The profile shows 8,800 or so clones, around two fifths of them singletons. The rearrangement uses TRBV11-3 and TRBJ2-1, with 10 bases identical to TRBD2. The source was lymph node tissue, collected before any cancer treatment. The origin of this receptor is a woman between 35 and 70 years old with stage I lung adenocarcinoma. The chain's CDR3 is CASSLGRTSGNEQFF. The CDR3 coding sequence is TGTGCCAGCAGCTTAGGTCGGACTAGCGGCAATGAGCAGTTCTTC.